Below, one T cell receptor (beta chain) is given with its context. In its sample, this clonotype was seen many times. Its antigen is currently not known. Base quality data are lacking; no much larger clone is found one base away. As encoded in the germline V gene, CDR1 is SGHAT while CDR2 is FQNNGV. V was cut back by 0 bases and J by 1 base, leaving a gap of 15 bases between them. Its CDR3 holds 17 amino acids, cysteine through phenylalanine. This entry keeps only the CDR3 DNA: 51 bases, framed from base 1. The TCR beta CDR3 regions were amplified from RNA transcripts. A first-round RT-PCR of the TCR CDR3 used the HTBI primer set with the Qiagen OneStep RT-PCR kit. Libraries were constructed in a second round of multiplex PCR, after which size selection and purification were performed. Sequencing of the libraries was done on an Illumina HiSeq2000 using paired-end 100 bp reads. The paper's data handling went like this. SOAPnuke was used to process the raw data, with reads discarded if the reads contained adapters or uncalled bases, had a mean Phred below 15, or lacked an exact constant-primer or identifier match. COPE v1.2.5 was used to merge high-quality paired reads, and clonotypes were defined as unique nucleotide sequences. Clonotypes were aligned to IMGT TRBV, TRBD and TRBJ reference segments using MiTCR v1.1. Analysis was restricted to V-J combinations with a frequency above 0.0001, which covered roughly 99% of repertoires. The TCS score was defined as the ratio of F50 (clonal expansion) to E x V (chaos), calculated using BLOSUM62-based TCRdist between CDR3 peptides within each V-J. Welch's t-statistics and random forest reduced just over 500 V-J features to 10 to 15, which were used in a naive Bayes classifier (R e1071). TCRdb reworked the public reads: Q25 trimming with fastp, MiXCR clone assembly, productive beta chains retained. Under each unique CDR3 protein, matching rows form one entry showing the most common genes and DNA. For this entry, the V and J calls and clone size follow TCRdb and not the study's own pipeline. Here the sample has fewer than 650,000 distinct CDR3 sequences; around 14% occur a single time. Together, the top ten hold roughly 5.7% of the sample.

The data are from a study of T cells in Graves' hyperthyroidism and ophthalmopathy (dated by TCRdb to between 2018 and 2020). A note on the overall study: Peripheral blood samples were taken at initial diagnosis, before any treatment was given. TCR V-J signatures able to tell the groups apart were searched for in a discovery cohort of around 95 patients, of whom fewer than 45 had Graves' ophthalmopathy and about 60 had stable Graves' hyperthyroidism. Whether ophthalmopathy could be predicted prospectively was tested in an independent validation cohort made up of under 20 hyperthyroidism patients plus 17 patients who later progressed to ophthalmopathy. The 80 to 100 discovery patients were randomly divided into training and test sets at a 7:3 ratio. In addition, the study compared T-cell repertoires in thyroid tissue and in blood from over 5 Graves' hyperthyroidism patients. After blood sampling, hyperthyroidism patients were treated with methimazole at a starting dose of 30 mg daily, and ophthalmopathy patients were treated with high-dose intravenous methylprednisolone. According to the paper, TCR Vbeta CDR3 sequencing was carried out on 120 to 150 peripheral blood samples, which came from under 50 ophthalmopathy, approximately 72 hyperthyroidism and 17 progressor patients. What the authors observed across the whole study: Most expanded thyroid clonotypes (frequency above 0.001) were also detected in blood, a finding suggesting that blood repertoires may reflect thyroid immune responses. During validation, the model predicted progression to ophthalmopathy a median of roughly 7.1 months ahead of onset, with more than 55% sensitivity and 72.22% specificity. A model built on a 13 V-J signature distinguished ophthalmopathy from stable hyperthyroidism, reaching roughly 88% sensitivity and under 84% specificity in cross-validation and 80%/75% in testing. No statistical method was used to set the sample size in advance, and investigators knew the group allocation.

Hyperthyroidism patients were aged 18 to 65 years and newly diagnosed, with disease duration of less than 2 months. The study excluded patients with uncontrolled infections, other autoimmune diseases, pregnancy or lactation. Diagnoses relied on clinical symptoms, serum thyroxine and TRAb, thyroid ultrasound and orbital computed tomography. Blood from progressor patients was collected at the time of first diagnosis with hyperthyroidism, before any ophthalmopathy symptoms had appeared. Ficoll-Paque density gradient centrifugation was used to isolate PBMCs from around 10 ml of fresh peripheral blood. Progressor patients were defined as those initially diagnosed with Graves' hyperthyroidism in whom ophthalmopathy developed during follow-up. Total RNA was extracted with Trizol reagent, and quality was checked on an Agilent 2100 Bioanalyzer.

This receptor chain uses TRBV11-2 and TRBJ2-5; perhaps TRBD2 is the D gene, with 5 bases matching. Specimen: blood. The origin of this receptor is a woman under 40 with Graves' hyperthyroidism that later progressed to Graves' ophthalmopathy. The sequence in DNA is TGTGCCAGCAGCTTAGAGCGGAGGCCCCCTTTCCAAGAGACCCAGTACTTC. Its translation is CASSLERRPPFQETQYF.